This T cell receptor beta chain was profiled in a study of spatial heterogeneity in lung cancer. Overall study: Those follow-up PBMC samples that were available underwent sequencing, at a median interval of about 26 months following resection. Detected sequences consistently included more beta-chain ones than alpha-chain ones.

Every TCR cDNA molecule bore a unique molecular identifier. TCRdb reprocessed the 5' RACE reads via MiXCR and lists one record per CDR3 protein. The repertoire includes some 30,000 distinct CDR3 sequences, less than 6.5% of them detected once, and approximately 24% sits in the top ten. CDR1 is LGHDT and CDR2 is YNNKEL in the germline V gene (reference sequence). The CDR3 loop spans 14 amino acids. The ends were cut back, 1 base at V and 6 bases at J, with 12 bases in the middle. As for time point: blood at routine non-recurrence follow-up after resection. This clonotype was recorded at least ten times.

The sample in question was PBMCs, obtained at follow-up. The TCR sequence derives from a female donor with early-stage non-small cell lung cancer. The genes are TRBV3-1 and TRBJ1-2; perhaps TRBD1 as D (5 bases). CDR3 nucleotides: TGTGCCAGCAGCCAAGTCGCAGGGTTGGATGGCTACACCTTC. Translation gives CASSQVAGLDGYTF.